The text below deals with one T cell receptor (beta chain). The antigen remains undetermined. Distinct nucleotide sequences in the sample also encode this CDR3. With 60 Vbeta and 13 Jbeta primers, the PCR was carried out. Here immunoSEQ multiplex PCR was the method, and the copy in TCRdb shows in-frame clones only, minus some. The sample holds about 130,000 clones, approximately 79% seen once. These data come from a study of cytomegalovirus exposure and HLA in healthy donors. Points from the study as a whole: A likely sequencing artifact accounted for one observed cluster of highly shared sequence variants.

The CDR3 sequence is 13 residues long. The ends were cut back, 0 bases at V and 3 bases at J, with 6 bases in the middle. The germline gives CDR1 SGHDT, CDR2 YYEEEE. This receptor was obtained from a man aged 18 to 30 in good health and CMV-seropositive. This chain connects TRBV5-6 to TRBJ1-2, with unresolved D. The sample consisted of PBMCs. The chain's CDR3 is CASSLDRDYGYTF. In nucleotides, the CDR3 is TGTGCCAGCAGCTTGGACCGAGACTATGGCTACACCTTC. The full variable domain, in which reference TRBV5-6 and TRBJ1-2 provide the parts outside the CDR3, is DAGVTQSPTHLIKTRGQQVTLRCSPKSGHDTVSWYQQALGQGPQFIFQYYEEEERQRGNFPDRFSGHQFPNYSSELNVNALLLGDSALYLCASSLDRDYGYTFGSGTRLTVV.